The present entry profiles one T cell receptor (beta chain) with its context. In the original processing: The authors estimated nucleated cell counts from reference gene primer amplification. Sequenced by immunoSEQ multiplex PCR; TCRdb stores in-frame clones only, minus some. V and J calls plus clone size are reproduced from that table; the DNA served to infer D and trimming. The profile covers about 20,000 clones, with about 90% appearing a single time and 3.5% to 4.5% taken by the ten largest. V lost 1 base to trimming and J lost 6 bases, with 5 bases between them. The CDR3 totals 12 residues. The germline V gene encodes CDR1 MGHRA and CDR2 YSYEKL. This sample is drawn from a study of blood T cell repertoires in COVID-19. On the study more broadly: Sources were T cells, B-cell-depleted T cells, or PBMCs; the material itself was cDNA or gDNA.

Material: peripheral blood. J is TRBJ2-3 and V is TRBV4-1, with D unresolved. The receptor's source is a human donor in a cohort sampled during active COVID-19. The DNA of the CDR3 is TGCGCCAGCAGCCAAGTGTATGATACGCAGTATTTT. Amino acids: CASSQVYDTQYF.